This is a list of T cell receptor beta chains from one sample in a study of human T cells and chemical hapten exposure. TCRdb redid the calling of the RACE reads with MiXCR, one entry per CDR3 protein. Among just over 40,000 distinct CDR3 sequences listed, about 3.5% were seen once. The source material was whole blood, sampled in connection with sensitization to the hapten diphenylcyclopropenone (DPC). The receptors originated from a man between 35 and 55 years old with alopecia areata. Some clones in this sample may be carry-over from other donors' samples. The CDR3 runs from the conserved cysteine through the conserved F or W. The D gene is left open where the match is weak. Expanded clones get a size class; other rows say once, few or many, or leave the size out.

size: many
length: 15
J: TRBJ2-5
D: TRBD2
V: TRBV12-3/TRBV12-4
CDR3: CASSLGLATQETQYF
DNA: TGTGCCAGCAGCCTCGGACTAGCGACACAAGAGACCCAGTACTTC

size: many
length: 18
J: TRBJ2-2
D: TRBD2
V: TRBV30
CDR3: CAWSVRLAGSSNTGELFF
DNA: TGTGCCTGGAGTGTTAGACTAGCGGGATCCTCGAACACCGGGGAGCTGTTTTTT

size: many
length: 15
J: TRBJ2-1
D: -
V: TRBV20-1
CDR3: CSARDTDSSYNEQFF
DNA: TGCAGTGCTAGAGATACAGATAGCTCCTACAATGAGCAGTTCTTC

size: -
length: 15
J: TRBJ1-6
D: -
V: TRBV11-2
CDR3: CASSLRGAVNSPLHF
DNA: TGTGCCAGCAGCTTACGGGGGGCAGTTAATTCACCCCTCCACTTT

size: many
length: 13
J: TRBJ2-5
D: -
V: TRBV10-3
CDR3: CAISRTVQETQYF
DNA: TGTGCCATCAGCCGGACAGTCCAAGAGACCCAGTACTTC

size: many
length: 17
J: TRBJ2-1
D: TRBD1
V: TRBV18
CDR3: CASSLTPDRGLLGEQFF
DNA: TGTGCCAGCTCCCTTACCCCGGACAGGGGTCTCCTGGGTGAGCAGTTCTTC

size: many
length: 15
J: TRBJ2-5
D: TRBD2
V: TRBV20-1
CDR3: CSARLAGLAQETQYF
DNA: TGCAGTGCTAGGTTAGCGGGACTAGCACAAGAGACCCAGTACTTC

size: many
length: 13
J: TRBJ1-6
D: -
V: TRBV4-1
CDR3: CASSQDSPEPLHF
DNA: TGCGCCAGCAGCCAAGATAGTCCAGAACCCCTCCACTTT

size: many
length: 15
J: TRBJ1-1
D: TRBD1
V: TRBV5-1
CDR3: CASSLKQGAVTEAFF
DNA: TGCGCCAGCAGCCTGAAGCAGGGGGCCGTCACTGAAGCTTTCTTT

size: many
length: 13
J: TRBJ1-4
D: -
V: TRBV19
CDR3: CASTHRSREKLFF
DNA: TGTGCCAGTACTCATAGGAGTCGTGAAAAACTGTTTTTT

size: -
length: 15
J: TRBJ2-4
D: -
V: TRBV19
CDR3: CASSTDVVAKNIQYF
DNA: TGTGCCAGTAGTACAGATGTTGTGGCCAAAAACATTCAGTACTTC

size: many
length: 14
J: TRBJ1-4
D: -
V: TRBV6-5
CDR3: CASSYGQENEKLFF
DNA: TGTGCCAGCAGTTACGGGCAGGAAAATGAAAAACTGTTTTTT

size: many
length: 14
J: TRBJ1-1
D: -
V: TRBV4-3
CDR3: CASSQDWGGTEAFF
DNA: TGCGCCAGCAGCCAAGATTGGGGCGGCACTGAAGCTTTCTTT

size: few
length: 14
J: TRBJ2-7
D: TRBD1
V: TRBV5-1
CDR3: CASSRDRAPYEQYF
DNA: TGCGCCAGCAGCCGCGACAGGGCACCCTACGAGCAGTACTTC

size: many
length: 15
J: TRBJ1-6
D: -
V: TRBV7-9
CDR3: CASSLEGTRKSPLHF
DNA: TGTGCCAGCAGCTTAGAAGGGACAAGAAAGTCACCCCTCCACTTT

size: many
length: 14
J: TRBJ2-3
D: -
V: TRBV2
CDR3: CASSEDGARNTQYF
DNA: TGTGCCAGCAGTGAGGATGGGGCGCGTAATACGCAGTATTTT

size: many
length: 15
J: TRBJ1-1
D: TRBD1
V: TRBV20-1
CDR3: CSATGTVSSNTEAFF
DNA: TGCAGTGCTACCGGGACAGTGTCATCGAACACTGAAGCTTTCTTT

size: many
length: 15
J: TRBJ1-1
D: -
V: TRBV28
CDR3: CASSLGPGGKTEAFF
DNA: TGTGCCAGCAGTCTGGGACCCGGGGGGAAGACTGAAGCTTTCTTT

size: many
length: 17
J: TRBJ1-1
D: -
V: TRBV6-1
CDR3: CASSGRGTDRVNTEAFF
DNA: TGTGCCAGCAGTGGGCGGGGGACCGACCGCGTGAACACTGAAGCTTTCTTT

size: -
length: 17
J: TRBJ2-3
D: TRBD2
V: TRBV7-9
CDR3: CASSDILGLKGTDTQYF
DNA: TGTGCCAGCAGCGATATCCTGGGACTAAAGGGAACAGATACGCAGTATTTT

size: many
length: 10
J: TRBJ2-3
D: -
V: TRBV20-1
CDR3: CSARADTQYF
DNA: TGCAGTGCTAGGGCAGATACGCAGTATTTT

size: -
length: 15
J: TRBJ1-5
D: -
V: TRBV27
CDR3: CASSQGGYSNQPQHF
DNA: TGTGCCAGCAGTCAAGGCGGGTATAGCAATCAGCCCCAGCATTTT

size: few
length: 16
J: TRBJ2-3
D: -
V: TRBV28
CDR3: CASSPPPGQFTDTQYF
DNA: TGTGCCAGCAGCCCCCCCCCCGGACAGTTCACAGATACGCAGTATTTT

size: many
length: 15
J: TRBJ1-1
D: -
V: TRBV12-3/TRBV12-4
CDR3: CASTTSGGLNTEAFF
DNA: TGTGCCAGCACAACCTCTGGGGGTCTGAACACTGAAGCTTTCTTT

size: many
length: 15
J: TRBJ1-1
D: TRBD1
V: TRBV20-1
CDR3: CSARDTRTGYTEAFF
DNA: TGCAGTGCTAGAGATACGCGGACAGGCTACACTGAAGCTTTCTTT

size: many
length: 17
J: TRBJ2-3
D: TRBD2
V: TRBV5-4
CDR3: CASSWGASGRGVDTQYF
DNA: TGTGCCAGCAGTTGGGGGGCGAGCGGGAGGGGAGTAGATACGCAGTATTTT

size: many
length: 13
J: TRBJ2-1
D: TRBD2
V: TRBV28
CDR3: CATPKRGSNEQFF
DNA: TGTGCCACCCCCAAGCGGGGATCCAATGAGCAGTTCTTC

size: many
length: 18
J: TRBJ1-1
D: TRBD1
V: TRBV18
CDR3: CASSPNGTVTPMNTEAFF
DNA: TGTGCCAGCTCACCAAACGGGACAGTAACCCCAATGAACACTGAAGCTTTCTTT

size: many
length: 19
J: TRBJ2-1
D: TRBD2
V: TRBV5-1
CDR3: CASSFPGTSGPSSYNEQFF
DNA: TGCGCCAGCAGCTTCCCGGGGACTAGCGGACCTAGCTCCTACAATGAGCAGTTCTTC

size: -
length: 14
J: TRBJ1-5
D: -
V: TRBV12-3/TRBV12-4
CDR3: CASSPVWGNQPQHF
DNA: TGTGCCAGCAGCCCCGTTTGGGGCAATCAGCCCCAGCATTTT

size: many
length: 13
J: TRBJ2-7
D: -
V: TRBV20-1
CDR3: CSAREAGTYEQYF
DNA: TGCAGTGCTAGAGAGGCAGGTACCTACGAGCAGTACTTC

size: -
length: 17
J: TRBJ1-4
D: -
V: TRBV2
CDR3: CASSYLIRVATNEKLFF
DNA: TGTGCCAGCAGTTACCTAATTAGGGTGGCAACTAATGAAAAACTGTTTTTT

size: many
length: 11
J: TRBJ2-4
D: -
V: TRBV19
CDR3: CASLRENIQYF
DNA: TGTGCCAGTTTAAGGGAAAACATTCAGTACTTC

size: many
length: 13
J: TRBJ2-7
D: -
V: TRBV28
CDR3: CASSFSRDYEQYF
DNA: TGTGCCAGCAGTTTTAGCAGGGACTACGAGCAGTACTTC

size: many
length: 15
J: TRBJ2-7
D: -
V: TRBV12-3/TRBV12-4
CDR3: CASSLGGVPPYEQYF
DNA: TGTGCCAGCAGTTTAGGGGGGGTCCCCCCCTACGAGCAGTACTTC

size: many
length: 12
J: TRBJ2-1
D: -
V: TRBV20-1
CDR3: CSARDLRGEQFF
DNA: TGCAGTGCTAGAGACCTCCGGGGTGAGCAGTTCTTC

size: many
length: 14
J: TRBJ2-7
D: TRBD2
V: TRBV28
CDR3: CASRILAGGDEQYF
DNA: TGTGCCAGCAGGATACTAGCGGGAGGGGACGAGCAGTACTTC

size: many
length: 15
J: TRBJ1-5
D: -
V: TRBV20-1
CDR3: CSATSYRHSNQPQHF
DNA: TGCAGTGCTACTTCTTACAGGCATAGCAATCAGCCCCAGCATTTT

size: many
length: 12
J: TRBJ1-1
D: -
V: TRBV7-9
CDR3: CASSTDTHEAFF
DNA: TGTGCCAGCAGCACCGACACCCATGAAGCTTTCTTT

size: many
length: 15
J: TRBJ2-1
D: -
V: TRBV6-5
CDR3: CASSYSWGQGNEQFF
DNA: TGTGCCAGCAGTTACTCGTGGGGTCAGGGCAATGAGCAGTTCTTC

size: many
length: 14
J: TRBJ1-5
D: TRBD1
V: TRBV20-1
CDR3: CSAFSGGGGQPQHF
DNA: TGCAGTGCCTTCAGCGGAGGGGGCGGACAGCCCCAGCATTTT

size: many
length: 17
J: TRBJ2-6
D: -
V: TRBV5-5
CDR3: CASSDGRGNSGANVLTF
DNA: TGTGCCAGCAGCGACGGAAGGGGGAATTCTGGGGCCAACGTCCTGACTTTC

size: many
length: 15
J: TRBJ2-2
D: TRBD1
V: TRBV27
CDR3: CASTFKDRVTGELFF
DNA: TGTGCCAGCACCTTTAAGGACAGGGTCACCGGGGAGCTGTTTTTT

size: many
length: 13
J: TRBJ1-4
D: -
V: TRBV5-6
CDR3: CASSFRTEPKLFF
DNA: TGTGCCAGCAGCTTCCGGACAGAGCCAAAACTGTTTTTT